The present TCR beta chain was sequenced within a study of T cells in Graves' hyperthyroidism and ophthalmopathy (dated by TCRdb to the late 2010s). As for the study more broadly: Peripheral blood samples were taken at initial diagnosis, before any treatment was given. TCR V-J signatures able to tell the groups apart were searched for in a discovery cohort of 100 patients, of whom under 45 had Graves' ophthalmopathy and around 56 had stable Graves' hyperthyroidism. An independent validation cohort of fewer than 20 hyperthyroidism patients and more than 15 patients who later progressed to ophthalmopathy tested prospective prediction of ophthalmopathy. The approximately 90 discovery patients were randomly split 7:3 into training and test sets. Thyroid tissue and blood T-cell repertoires from about 6 Graves' hyperthyroidism patients were also compared in the study. Once sampling was done, hyperthyroidism patients were given methimazole at a starting dose of 30 mg daily, whereas ophthalmopathy patients were given high-dose intravenous methylprednisolone. TCR Vbeta CDR3 sequencing of 120 to 150 peripheral blood samples (under 45 ophthalmopathy, 75 hyperthyroidism and roughly 17 progressor patients) is reported in the paper.

The TCR beta CDR3 regions were amplified from the RNA transcripts. The TCR CDR3 was subjected to a first round of RT-PCR using the HTBI primer set and the Qiagen OneStep RT-PCR kit. Libraries were constructed in a second round of multiplex PCR, after which size selection and purification were performed. The libraries were sequenced on an Illumina HiSeq2000 using paired-end 100 bp reads. The authors processed their data as follows. SOAPnuke was used to process the raw data, throwing out any read that contained adapters or uncalled bases, had a mean Phred below 15, or lacked an exact constant-primer or identifier match. COPE v1.2.5 was used to merge the high-quality paired reads, and each unique nucleotide sequence was defined as a clonotype. Clonotypes were aligned to IMGT TRBV, TRBD and TRBJ reference segments using MiTCR v1.1. The analysis was restricted to V-J combinations with a frequency above 0.0001, which together covered 99.2% of the repertoires. The TCS score was defined as F50 (clonal expansion) divided by E x V (chaos), with BLOSUM62-based TCRdist calculated between CDR3 peptides within each V-J. Welch's t-statistics and random forest reduced roughly 540 V-J features to about 13, which were used in a naive Bayes classifier (R e1071). TCRdb reworked the public reads: Q25 trimming with fastp, MiXCR clone assembly, productive beta chains retained. Rows merge per CDR3 protein into single entries with the most common DNA and genes. TCRdb assigned the V and J calls; the authors' analysis was not used. The sample records roughly 380,000 distinct CDR3 sequences, roughly 13% of which are singletons. The top ten clones comprise less than 25% of the sample.

Hyperthyroidism patients were aged 18 to 65 years and newly diagnosed, with disease duration of less than 2 months. Any patient with an uncontrolled infection, another autoimmune disease, pregnancy or lactation was excluded. Clinical symptoms, serum thyroxine and TRAb, thyroid ultrasound, and orbital computed tomography formed the basis for the diagnoses. For progressor patients, blood was drawn at the first diagnosis of hyperthyroidism, before any ophthalmopathy symptoms had appeared. PBMCs were separated from 10 ml of fresh peripheral blood using Ficoll-Paque density gradient centrifugation. Patients classed as progressors first received a Graves' hyperthyroidism diagnosis and then went on to develop ophthalmopathy during follow-up. Total RNA was extracted with Trizol reagent, and quality was checked on an Agilent 2100 Bioanalyzer. Broad study findings and their caveats: Sample size was not statistically predetermined, and investigators were not blinded to group allocation. During validation, the model predicted progression to ophthalmopathy a median of about 5.9 months ahead of onset, with around 65% sensitivity and 72% to 85% specificity. Blood samples also contained most of the expanded thyroid clonotypes (frequency above 0.001), which suggests that blood repertoires may reflect thyroid immune responses. In cross-validation, a model built on a 13 V-J signature told ophthalmopathy apart from stable hyperthyroidism with approximately 90% sensitivity and 81% to 82% specificity, and in testing the same model reached 80%/75%.

Trimming at the junction amounts to 4 bases on V and 7 bases on J, and the germline ends lie 14 bases apart. CDR1 and CDR2 (SNHLY, FYNNEI) derive from the germline V gene. Including the terminal cysteine and phenylalanine, the CDR3 comprises 14 residues. The read is trimmed to its CDR3 DNA, 42 bases read in frame from base 1. In this sample, this clonotype turned up a few times. Its antigen specificity is not known. Per-nucleotide qualities are absent, and no much larger clonotype sits a single base away. Sequencing used blood. This clonotype was sampled from a man aged 25-45 years with Graves' hyperthyroidism that later progressed to Graves' ophthalmopathy. The sequence is built from TRBV2 and TRBJ1-5, with TRBD1 perhaps the D gene, on 5 matching bases. The encoded CDR3 is CASSVRGVGQPQHF. The bases read TGTGCCAGCAGTGTTAGAGGGGTTGGGCAGCCCCAGCATTTT.